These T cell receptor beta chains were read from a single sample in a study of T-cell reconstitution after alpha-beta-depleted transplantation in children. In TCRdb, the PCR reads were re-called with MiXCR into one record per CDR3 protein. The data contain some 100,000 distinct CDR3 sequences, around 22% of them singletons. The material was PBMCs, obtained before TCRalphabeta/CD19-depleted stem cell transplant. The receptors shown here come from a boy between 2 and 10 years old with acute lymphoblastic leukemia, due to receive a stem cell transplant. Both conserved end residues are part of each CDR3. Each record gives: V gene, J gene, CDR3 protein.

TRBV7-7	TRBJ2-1	CASSLGGGAYGEQFF
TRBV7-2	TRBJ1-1	CASSLEGRGNTEAFF
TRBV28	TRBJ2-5	CASSIGQNQETQYF
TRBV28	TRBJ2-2	CASSLGKPELFF
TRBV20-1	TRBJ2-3	CSARVLTDTQYF
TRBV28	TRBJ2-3	CASSGLASTDTQYF
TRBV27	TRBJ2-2	CASTGLAATNTGELFF
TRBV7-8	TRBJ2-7	CASSRHQLYEQYF
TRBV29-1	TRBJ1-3	CSARPGGASGNTIYF
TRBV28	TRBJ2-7	CASSLKRGSYEQYF
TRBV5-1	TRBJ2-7	CASSGTGVYEQYF
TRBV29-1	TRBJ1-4	CSVEGSLPNEKLFF
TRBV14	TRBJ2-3	CASSPSGKIDTQYF
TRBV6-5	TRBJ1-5	CASSYSRSNQPQHF
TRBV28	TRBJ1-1	CASGTFADRGNTEAFF
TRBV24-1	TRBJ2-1	CATSEVGTSGIDTNEQFF
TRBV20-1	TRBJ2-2	CSAKPGNTGELFF
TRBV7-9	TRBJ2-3	CASSLMAGPRADTQYF
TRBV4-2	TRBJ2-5	CASSQVREETQYF
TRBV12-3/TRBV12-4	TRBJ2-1	CASSLRELSYNEQFF
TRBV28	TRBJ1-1	CASSTRTWRITEAFF
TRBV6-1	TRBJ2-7	CASSEIGQVYEQYF
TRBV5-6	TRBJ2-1	CASSSTRIEFF
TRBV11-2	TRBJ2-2	CASSLVGWTGSWTGELFF
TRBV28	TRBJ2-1	CASSLYPGGGEFNEQFF
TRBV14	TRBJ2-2	CASSQVLAAGELFF
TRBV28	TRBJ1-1	CASSLQEREAFF
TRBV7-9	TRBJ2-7	CASSPSGQGAEQYF
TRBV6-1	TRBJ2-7	CASRGARRATYEQYF
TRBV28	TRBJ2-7	CATTGQGRPYF
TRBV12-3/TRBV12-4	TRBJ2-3	CASSLLGPTDTQYF
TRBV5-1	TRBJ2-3	CASRSSGYPTDTQYF
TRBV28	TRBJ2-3	CASSLFLAGGTDTQYF
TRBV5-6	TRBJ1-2	CASSPPRGFNGYTF
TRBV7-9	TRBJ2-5	CASSSTGGARETQYF
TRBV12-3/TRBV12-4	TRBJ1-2	CASSKAGSVGYGYTF
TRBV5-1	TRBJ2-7	CASRTAGTVYEQYF
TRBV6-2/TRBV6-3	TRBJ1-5	CASSLSRSTGMRSNQPQHF
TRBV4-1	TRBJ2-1	CASSQAASWVGDEQFF
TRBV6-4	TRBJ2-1	CASSDSAEGHNEQFF
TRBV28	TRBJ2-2	CASSFEGGDTGELFF
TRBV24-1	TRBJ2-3	CATSDYSSGGGDTQYF
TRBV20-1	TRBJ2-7	CSAKVRNYEQYF
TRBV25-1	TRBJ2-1	CASVSGTYNEQFF
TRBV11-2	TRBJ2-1	CASSPHGLAGNGEQFF
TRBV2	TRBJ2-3	CASMTFTDTQYF
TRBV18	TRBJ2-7	CASSRIPYEQYF